Listed below are T cell receptor beta chains from one sample, sequenced in a study of blood T cell repertoires in COVID-19. The data were produced by immunoSEQ multiplex PCR, yet TCRdb's version contains in-frame clones alone and is incomplete. The table lists approximately 190,000 clones, 80% of them singletons. The sample consisted of peripheral blood. All receptors derive from a man between 60 and 70 years old with acute or convalescent COVID-19. The CDR3 runs from the conserved cysteine through the conserved F or W. Each record gives: D gene, clone size, V gene, J gene, CDR3 protein, CDR3 DNA. A D gene is named only where the DNA matches it firmly. Clone size, where shown, is once, few, many, or a class for clones that have expanded.

D: TRBD2
size: NA
V: TRBV7-8
J: TRBJ2-1
CDR3: CASSLAGGEYNEQFF
DNA: TGTGCCAGCAGCTTAGCGGGGGGGGAATACAATGAGCAGTTCTTC

D: NA
size: NA
V: TRBV28
J: TRBJ1-3
CDR3: CASFSPTTGNTIYF
DNA: TGTGCCAGCTTCAGTCCAACGACTGGAAACACCATATATTTT

D: NA
size: NA
V: TRBV29-1
J: TRBJ2-1
CDR3: CSGGGNEQFF
DNA: TGCAGCGGCGGCGGGAATGAGCAGTTCTTC

D: TRBD1
size: NA
V: TRBV6-4
J: TRBJ1-6
CDR3: CASSYPWTGGSPLHF
DNA: TGTGCCAGCAGTTACCCTTGGACAGGCGGCTCACCCCTCCACTTT

D: TRBD2
size: NA
V: TRBV18
J: TRBJ2-7
CDR3: CASSQNGGADEQYF
DNA: TGTGCCAGCTCCCAGAACGGGGGGGCGGACGAGCAGTACTTC

D: TRBD1
size: NA
V: TRBV10-3
J: TRBJ1-5
CDR3: CAISDPSGTGGNQPQHF
DNA: TGTGCCATCAGTGATCCGTCCGGGACAGGGGGGAATCAGCCCCAGCATTTT

D: NA
size: few
V: TRBV20-1
J: TRBJ1-1
CDR3: CSASTPRTRGNTEAFF
DNA: TGCAGTGCTAGTACCCCAAGGACACGAGGTAACACTGAAGCTTTCTTT

D: TRBD1
size: once
V: TRBV6-5
J: TRBJ1-5
CDR3: CASSYQTGGRNQPQHF
DNA: TGTGCCAGCAGTTATCAGACAGGGGGCAGGAATCAGCCCCAGCATTTT

D: NA
size: NA
V: TRBV6-1
J: TRBJ1-1
CDR3: CASSESGGEWTEAFF
DNA: TGTGCCAGCAGTGAAAGTGGGGGGGAGTGGACTGAAGCTTTCTTT

D: TRBD2
size: NA
V: TRBV6-2/TRBV6-3
J: TRBJ2-3
CDR3: CASSLGLAGNTDTQYF
DNA: TGTGCCAGCAGTTTAGGACTAGCGGGGAACACAGATACGCAGTATTTT

D: NA
size: once
V: TRBV18
J: TRBJ2-3
CDR3: CASSPGGGKDTQYF
DNA: TGTGCCAGCTCACCCGGAGGGGGCAAGGATACGCAGTATTTT

D: TRBD1
size: NA
V: TRBV28
J: TRBJ2-7
CDR3: CASSLPLLWTGGSYEQYF
DNA: TGTGCCAGCAGTTTACCCCTACTATGGACAGGGGGCTCCTACGAGCAGTACTTC

D: TRBD1
size: NA
V: TRBV29-1
J: TRBJ1-1
CDR3: CSVDRGRTEAFF
DNA: TGCAGCGTCGACAGGGGCCGGACTGAAGCTTTCTTT

D: NA
size: few
V: TRBV7-3
J: TRBJ2-2
CDR3: CASSFQGGTGELFF
DNA: TGTGCCAGCAGCTTCCAGGGCGGCACCGGGGAGCTGTTTTTT

D: NA
size: NA
V: TRBV9
J: TRBJ2-3
CDR3: CASSVAADAGFTTDTQYF
DNA: TGTGCCAGCAGCGTAGCGGCGGATGCGGGATTTACCACAGATACGCAGTATTTT

D: TRBD2
size: NA
V: TRBV4-2
J: TRBJ2-4
CDR3: CASSQDGATRGGGKNIQYF
DNA: TGTGCCAGCAGCCAAGACGGGGCCACGCGGGGGGGAGGCAAAAACATTCAGTACTTC

D: NA
size: NA
V: TRBV9
J: TRBJ2-1
CDR3: CASSVDRVQFF
DNA: TGTGCCAGCAGCGTAGATCGTGTGCAGTTCTTC

D: TRBD2
size: few
V: TRBV3-1/TRBV3-2
J: TRBJ2-1
CDR3: CASSQVSGRVTNEQFF
DNA: TGTGCCAGCAGCCAAGTTAGCGGGAGGGTAACCAATGAGCAGTTCTTC

D: NA
size: NA
V: TRBV10-1
J: TRBJ1-1
CDR3: CASSAGVVRTEAFF
DNA: TGCGCCAGCTCCGCAGGGGTGGTTCGGACTGAAGCTTTCTTT

D: TRBD2
size: NA
V: TRBV9
J: TRBJ2-7
CDR3: CASSVAGAAGAYEQYF
DNA: TGTGCCAGCAGCGTAGCGGGGGCAGCGGGGGCCTACGAGCAGTACTTC

D: TRBD1
size: NA
V: TRBV29-1
J: TRBJ1-5
CDR3: CSVGSGTGGQPQHF
DNA: TGCAGCGTTGGGTCGGGGACAGGGGGTCAGCCCCAGCATTTT

D: TRBD1
size: NA
V: TRBV5-1
J: TRBJ2-7
CDR3: CASSAGQGAYEQYF
DNA: TGCGCCAGCAGCGCGGGACAGGGGGCCTACGAGCAGTACTTC

D: NA
size: NA
V: TRBV7-3
J: TRBJ2-3
CDR3: CASSSRGLNTDTQYF
DNA: TGTGCCAGCAGCTCTCGTGGGCTCAATACAGATACGCAGTATTTT

D: NA
size: NA
V: TRBV5-4
J: TRBJ2-7
CDR3: CASSSSEQYF
DNA: TGTGCCAGCAGCTCGTCCGAGCAGTACTTC

D: TRBD1
size: few
V: TRBV27
J: TRBJ2-7
CDR3: CASSRDSSLTYEQYF
DNA: TGTGCCAGCAGTCGGGACAGTTCCCTAACCTACGAGCAGTACTTC

D: TRBD2
size: NA
V: TRBV5-1
J: TRBJ2-1
CDR3: CASSLSLAGGGEQFF
DNA: TGCGCCAGCAGCTTGTCTCTAGCGGGAGGGGGAGAGCAGTTCTTC

D: TRBD1
size: NA
V: TRBV30
J: TRBJ1-2
CDR3: CAWKGQGTNYGYTF
DNA: TGTGCCTGGAAGGGACAGGGTACTAACTATGGCTACACCTTC

D: TRBD2
size: NA
V: TRBV19
J: TRBJ2-1
CDR3: CASRAGSFNEQFF
DNA: TGTGCCAGTAGAGCGGGGTCTTTCAATGAGCAGTTCTTC

D: NA
size: NA
V: TRBV5-4
J: TRBJ2-1
CDR3: CASSLGGGSHNEQFF
DNA: TGTGCCAGCAGCTTGGGGGGAGGCTCTCACAATGAGCAGTTCTTC

D: TRBD1
size: NA
V: TRBV6-2/TRBV6-3
J: TRBJ1-1
CDR3: CASSYSLGQGVRGNTEAFF
DNA: TGTGCCAGCAGTTACTCCCTAGGACAGGGGGTCAGGGGGAACACTGAAGCTTTCTTT

D: NA
size: NA
V: TRBV2
J: TRBJ1-2
CDR3: CASSEQGGGYTF
DNA: TGTGCCAGCAGTGAACAGGGTGGTGGCTACACCTTC

D: TRBD1
size: NA
V: TRBV29-1
J: TRBJ2-5
CDR3: CSVVGLRGQGYQETQYF
DNA: TGCAGCGTTGTAGGATTACGGGGACAGGGGTACCAAGAGACCCAGTACTTC

D: TRBD1
size: NA
V: TRBV4-2
J: TRBJ2-1
CDR3: CASSQAEGQASDEQFF
DNA: TGTGCCAGCAGCCAGGCCGAGGGACAGGCTTCCGATGAGCAGTTCTTC

D: TRBD1
size: NA
V: TRBV19
J: TRBJ1-5
CDR3: CASSADRTGYQPQHF
DNA: TGTGCCAGTAGTGCCGATCGGACAGGATATCAGCCCCAGCATTTT

D: NA
size: NA
V: TRBV3-1/TRBV3-2
J: TRBJ1-5
CDR3: CASSQDLNQPQHF
DNA: TGTGCCAGCAGCCAAGATCTGAATCAGCCCCAGCATTTT

D: NA
size: few
V: TRBV10-2
J: TRBJ1-2
CDR3: CASNVPRGGYTF
DNA: TGCGCCAGCAACGTACCCAGGGGTGGCTACACCTTC

D: NA
size: NA
V: TRBV28
J: TRBJ2-3
CDR3: CASSLRGGPTDTQYF
DNA: TGTGCCAGCAGTTTAAGAGGCGGTCCCACAGATACGCAGTATTTT

D: NA
size: NA
V: TRBV7-8
J: TRBJ2-5
CDR3: CASSRGSGVRAETQYF
DNA: TGTGCCAGCAGCCGGGGGTCGGGAGTACGGGCAGAGACCCAGTACTTC

D: TRBD2
size: few
V: TRBV4-3
J: TRBJ2-1
CDR3: CASSQEVLGGGYNEQFF
DNA: TGCGCCAGCAGCCAAGAGGTTCTCGGGGGGGGATACAATGAGCAGTTCTTC

D: TRBD2
size: once
V: TRBV9
J: TRBJ2-3
CDR3: CASSISAGGLDTQYF
DNA: TGTGCCAGCAGCATCTCGGCGGGGGGCCTGGATACGCAGTATTTT

D: NA
size: few
V: TRBV4-1
J: TRBJ2-2
CDR3: CASSQSERGELFF
DNA: TGCGCCAGCAGCCAGTCAGAGCGTGGGGAGCTGTTTTTT

D: TRBD1
size: NA
V: TRBV7-2
J: TRBJ1-6
CDR3: CASSLLQGRNSPLHF
DNA: TGTGCCAGCAGCTTACTACAGGGGAGGAATTCACCCCTCCACTTT

D: NA
size: NA
V: TRBV15
J: TRBJ2-3
CDR3: CATSISWAGRGDTQYF
DNA: TGTGCCACCAGCATCAGCTGGGCAGGAAGGGGGGATACGCAGTATTTT

D: NA
size: NA
V: TRBV2
J: TRBJ1-1
CDR3: CASSEYSLQNTEAFF
DNA: TGTGCCAGCAGTGAATACAGTCTTCAGAACACTGAAGCTTTCTTT

D: NA
size: NA
V: TRBV4-1
J: TRBJ1-4
CDR3: CASSQEMNRHNEKLFF
DNA: TGCGCCAGCAGCCAAGAGATGAACAGACATAATGAAAAACTGTTTTTT

D: NA
size: few
V: TRBV4-1
J: TRBJ1-5
CDR3: CASSQDIRDQPQHF
DNA: TGCGCCAGCAGCCAAGATATACGGGATCAGCCCCAGCATTTT

D: TRBD1
size: once
V: TRBV15
J: TRBJ2-3
CDR3: CATSRGQGATDTQYF
DNA: TGTGCCACCAGCAGGGGACAGGGGGCCACAGATACGCAGTATTTT

D: NA
size: few
V: TRBV15
J: TRBJ1-4
CDR3: CANGEGKLFF
DNA: TGTGCCAACGGGGAGGGAAAACTGTTTTTT